The sequence of this T cell receptor (beta chain) was determined in a study of healthy donors' naive CD4 and CD8 T cells. Across the whole study: Donors, half of them female, were 20-25, 40-50 or 60-70 years old.

Comments on this clonotype: Its antigen is not identified.

Study-level results: The study did not address homeostatic proliferation effects in naive T cells. A reported CD4+/CD8+ bias affected most V and J genes in naive cells.

CD4+CD8-CD45RO-CD45RA+ cells were naive CD4+; CD8+CD4-CD45RA+CD27bright cells were naive CD8+. Each TCR library used around 0.5 ug of total RNA and a linear amplification protocol. TCRdb re-analysed the reads in MiXCR, keeping a single row per CDR3 protein. The table includes approximately 180,000 distinct CDR3 sequences, 65% to 75% detected once. Germline V gives CDR1 SGHKS, CDR2 YYEKEE (reference sequence). The germline V and J ends were trimmed by 5 bases and 0 bases, with 5 bases remaining between them. CDR3 length equals 12 residues. This sequence originates from a pool of human donors in good health; the sample pools cells from several healthy donors. Sequencing input: naive CD4+ and CD8+ T cells sorted from blood, pooled from several donors. The chain is built from TRBV5-5 and TRBJ2-5; D gene unclear. The CDR3 sequence is CASRFNQETQYF. The DNA for the CDR3 is TGTGCCAGCAGGTTTAACCAAGAGACCCAGTACTTC.